A few counts support the clone carrying this T cell receptor beta chain. Its antigen is still unknown. Trimming cost V 3 bases and J 2 bases; bases outside gene matches: 6. Germline V gene lookup returns CDR1 SEHNR and CDR2 FQNEAQ (reference sequence). The CDR3 extends over 16 amino acids. The data stem from a study of metastatic and nonmetastatic thyroid tumors. Study-level points and caveats: Compared with benign nodules, malignant thyroid tumors were reported to have significantly higher TCR beta diversity in both blood and tumor.

Treatment of any kind had been given to no patient before thyroid surgery. TCRdb called clones again from the PCR reads with MiXCR. The sample gives 50,000 to 70,000 clones, just over 4% of which show up once; about a fifth is in the top ten. The J gene is TRBJ1-5, the V gene TRBV7-9, with TRBD1 matching over 8 bases. Sequencing was done on a sample of blood. The clonotype was recovered from a female donor with papillary thyroid cancer or a benign thyroid nodule (not recorded which). Some clones in this sample may be carry-over from other donors' samples. The DNA for the CDR3 is TGTGCCAGCAGCTTGTGGACAGGGTTCGGCAATCAGCCCCAGCATTTT. It encodes CASSLWTGFGNQPQHF. Combining the CDR3 with reference TRBV7-9 and TRBJ1-5 gives the whole variable domain DTGVSQNPRHKITKRGQNVTFRCDPISEHNRLYWYRQTLGQGPEFLTYFQNEAQLEKSRLLSDRFSAERPKGSFSTLEIQRTEQGDSAMYLCASSLWTGFGNQPQHFGDGTRLSIL.